This T cell receptor (beta chain) comes out of a study of blood T cell repertoires in COVID-19. On the study more broadly: The United States, Italy and Spain provided the acute and convalescent COVID-19 samples.

The method was immunoSEQ multiplex PCR; TCRdb's version includes in-frame clones alone and lacks a portion of them. The sample yields 200,000 to 250,000 clones, 83% seen once. The CDR3 consists of 14 residues. With 6 bases clipped from V and 5 bases from J, the junction kept 6 bases outside the gene matches. Germline CDR1 is MNHEY and CDR2 is SMNVEV (reference sequence). The specimen sequenced was peripheral blood. V and J are TRBV27 and TRBJ1-5; 8 nucleotides line up with TRBD1. This TCR derives from a woman aged 45-59 years with acute or convalescent COVID-19. As DNA, the CDR3 is TGTGCCAGCAGAGGACAGGGCCTCCATCAGCCCCAGCATTTT. Protein product: CASRGQGLHQPQHF.